This T cell receptor beta chain was sequenced for a study of blood T cells in healthy people across ages. Primers used in a second PCR of roughly 7 to 12 cycles were a sample-barcoded 5' primer and a J-beta primer mix. Each CDR3 protein is one row after TCRdb ran MiXCR on the 5' RACE reads. The sample has 800,000 or so distinct CDR3 sequences, around 25% seen once. This CDR3 has 16 amino acids. CDR1 and CDR2 from the germline V gene are SGHTA and FQGNSA. V shed 0 bases and J 7 bases; nucleotides not matched to a gene: 4. Each sample gave at least 6 million isolated PBMCs. This clonotype was observed a few times. Another study also made use of these data, one on T cells of mothers and their children.

The chain carries TRBV7-2 and TRBJ2-1; TRBD2 matches at 12 bases. The sample comprised blood. This sequence was found in a boy aged 5 to 17 in good health. Here the CDR3 reads CASSLAPSGGVNEQFF. Here the CDR3 DNA reads TGTGCCAGCAGCTTAGCCCCTAGCGGGGGGGTAAATGAGCAGTTCTTC.